The 24 T cell receptor beta chains in this list originate from one sample, sequenced in a study of T cells after yellow fever vaccination. Each CDR3 protein is one row after TCRdb ran MiXCR on the 5' RACE reads. The sample yields about 430,000 distinct CDR3 sequences, 18% seen once. Sequencing was performed on PBMCs, taken before the yellow fever booster vaccination. The receptors were gathered from a man younger than 35 who received the YFV17D yellow fever vaccine.

This clonotype was recorded many times. The chain is built from TRBV6-1 and TRBJ2-1, with TRBD1 matching 8 bases. In germline, CDR1 is MNHNS, CDR2 SASEGT. The junction had 7 bases not matched to a gene; V was cut back by 3 bases and J by 6 bases. The CDR3 is 15 residues long. CDR3 nucleotides: TGTGCCAGCAGTGAGGTACGGACAGGGATCAATGAGCAGTTCTTC. Translated, it gives CASSEVRTGINEQFF.

This chain links TRBV4-1 with TRBJ1-2; no clear D. The CDR3 sequence is 15 residues long. V lost 0 bases and J 7 bases, leaving 15 bases between the germline ends. Germline-derived CDR1 and CDR2 are MGHRA and YSYEKL. CDR3 loop: CASSQDLAVLSGYTF. The CDR3 bases are TGCGCCAGCAGCCAAGATTTGGCAGTCCTGAGTGGCTACACCTTC.

This clonotype has just a few counts. The chain joins TRBV5-1 to TRBJ1-2; D perhaps matches TRBD1 (5 bases). V was shortened by 0 bases and J by 1 base, with 10 bases between the two germline ends. The CDR3 covers 15 residues. Germline CDR1 is SGHRS and CDR2 is YFSETQ. In DNA form, the CDR3 reads TGCGCCAGCAGCTTGGACACAGGACTTAACTATGGCTACACCTTC. Translated, it gives CASSLDTGLNYGYTF. The variable domain in full, with the rest retrieved from reference TRBV5-1 and TRBJ1-2, is KAGVTQTPRYLIKTRGQQVTLSCSPISGHRSVSWYQQTPGQGLQFLFEYFSETQRNKGNFPGRFSGRQFSNSRSEMNVSTLELGDSALYLCASSLDTGLNYGYTFGSGTRLTVV.

V gene TRBV27 combines with J gene TRBJ2-2; D uncertain. Germline V gene lookup returns CDR1 MNHEY and CDR2 SMNVEV (reference sequence). The CDR3 runs 14 residues. Trimming left V 1 base short and J 5 bases short, with 8 bases between. The CDR3 coding sequence is TGTGCCAGCAGTTTATTACTGGTAACCGGGGAGCTGTTTTTT. This encodes CASSLLLVTGELFF.

This chain uses TRBV6-1 with TRBJ2-1; 9 nucleotides match TRBD1. This CDR3 has 14 amino acids. Germline values: CDR1 MNHNS, CDR2 SASEGT. The J segment lost 6 bases and the V segment lost 9 bases, leaving 9 bases of the junction unmatched. The CDR3 sequence is CASPGTGPLNEQFF. The DNA for the CDR3 is TGTGCCAGTCCAGGGACAGGGCCTCTCAATGAGCAGTTCTTC.

This clonotype was detected many times. The rearrangement uses TRBV7-2 and TRBJ2-3, with unresolved D. CDR3 length equals 13 residues. The V gene lost 3 bases and the J gene lost 2 bases, with 6 bases spanning the gap. Germline CDR1 is SGHTA and CDR2 is FQGNSA. For the CDR3, the DNA is TGTGCCAGCAGCTTGGGCTTCACAGATACGCAGTATTTT. This translates into CASSLGFTDTQYF.

The genes are TRBV7-6 and TRBJ1-6; perhaps TRBD1 as D (5 bases). CDR1 is SGHVS and CDR2 is FNYEAQ in the germline V gene. The CDR3 consists of 18 residues. V was trimmed by 3 bases and J by 0 bases, leaving 15 bases between them. In nucleotides, the CDR3 is TGTGCCAGCAGCTTCGGGACGGATCTAAGCTCCTATAATTCACCCCTCCACTTT. As protein: CASSFGTDLSSYNSPLHF.

This clonotype has more than one count but fewer than ten. In DNA, the CDR3 is TGTGCCAGCAGCCAAGGACTAGCGGGGGTCCCCTACGAGCAGTACGTC. It codes for CASSQGLAGVPYEQYV. This chain uses TRBV3-2 with TRBJ2-7; the tabulated D call, TRBD2, remains unverified against the DNA. TRBV3-2 has pseudogene status. This CDR3 is built from 16 residues.

This chain connects TRBV2 to TRBJ2-5; perhaps TRBD1 as D (6 bases). The CDR3 consists of 15 residues. Trimming took 6 bases from V and 5 from J, leaving 19 bases between them. Germline values: CDR1 SNHLY, CDR2 FYNNEI. Here the CDR3 DNA reads TGTGCCAGCAGACTTTGGGGGCGCCTTGGGGAGACCCAGTACTTC. Its translation is CASRLWGRLGETQYF.

This clonotype was found many times. J is TRBJ2-5 and V is TRBV7-2; TRBD2 agrees at 10 bases. Germline loops: CDR1 SGHTA, CDR2 FQGNSA. Trimming took 4 bases from V and 4 from J; bases not matched to a gene: 3. The CDR3 totals 14 residues. The DNA for the CDR3 is TGTGCCAGCAGCTCGGGACTAGCGTTAGAGACCCAGTACTTC. It is translated as CASSSGLALETQYF.

This clonotype appeared a few times. This chain's CDR3 is CASSRGQGVYTEAFF. In nucleotides, the CDR3 is TGTGCCAGCAGCCGTGGACAGGGGGTATATACTGAAGCTTTCTTT. The chain has TRBV7-6 and TRBJ1-1; 10 positions match TRBD1. This CDR3 is 15 amino acids long. Germline trimming cut 5 bases from V and 5 bases from J; bases unmatched to any gene: 8. Germline lookup yields CDR1 SGHVS and CDR2 FNYEAQ. Full variable domain (missing parts from reference TRBV7-6 and TRBJ1-1): GAGVSQSPRYKVTKRGQDVALRCDPISGHVSLYWYRQALGQGPEFLTYFNYEAQQDKSGLPNDRFSAERPEGSISTLTIQRTEQRDSAMYRCASSRGQGVYTEAFFGQGTRLTVV.

Written as DNA, the CDR3 is TGCGCCAGCAGCCACCTCAGGAACACTGAAGCTTTCTTT. Protein: CASSHLRNTEAFF. The rearrangement links TRBV4-3 to TRBJ1-1; D remains unclear. The CDR3 spans 13 residues. V was clipped by 3 bases and J by 1 base, with 6 bases between them. The germline V gene encodes CDR1 LGHNA and CDR2 YSLEER.

The sample holds a few counts of this clonotype. The chain combines TRBV6-5 with TRBJ2-1, with TRBD2 identical over 11 bases. The trim removed 4 bases at V and 8 bases at J, leaving 10 bases unmatched. Germline-derived CDR1 and CDR2 are MNHEY and SVGAGI. This CDR3 has 16 amino acids. The CDR3 is CASSLIPSGGSHEQFF. Here the CDR3 DNA reads TGTGCCAGCAGTTTGATTCCTAGCGGGGGGAGCCATGAGCAGTTCTTC.

The gene calls are TRBV7-6 and TRBJ2-5; 8 bases map to TRBD2. There are 18 residues in the CDR3. CDR1 SGHVS and CDR2 FNYEAQ come from the germline V gene. The J segment lost 0 bases and the V segment lost 2 bases, leaving 11 bases of the junction unmatched. The CDR3 here is CASSLTFDSGGHQETQYF. CDR3 DNA: TGTGCCAGCAGCTTAACTTTCGACAGCGGGGGCCACCAAGAGACCCAGTACTTC.

This clonotype showed up just a few times. The chain uses TRBV4-1 and TRBJ1-2, with unresolved D. With 0 bases removed from V and 8 bases from J, the gap between germline ends came to 19 bases. The CDR3 runs 16 residues. Germline CDR1 reads MGHRA; CDR2 reads YSYEKL. This CDR3 reads CASSQEVREEIRGYTF. The DNA of the CDR3 is TGCGCCAGCAGCCAAGAGGTCCGGGAAGAAATTCGGGGCTACACCTTC.

Only a few counts were recorded for this clonotype. V gene TRBV7-9 combines with J gene TRBJ2-6; D is perhaps TRBD2 (6 bases). Germline V CDR1 and CDR2: SEHNR, FQNEAQ (reference sequence). The CDR3 extends over 16 amino acids. Trimming cost V 9 bases and J 2 bases, with 17 bases left between them. CDR3: CASSGAEWTGANVLTF. CDR3 nucleotides: TGTGCCAGTAGCGGAGCGGAATGGACTGGGGCCAACGTCCTGACTTTC.

V gene TRBV6-1 combines with J gene TRBJ1-2; D is uncertain. Germline V gives CDR1 MNHNS, CDR2 SASEGT. The CDR3 length is 12 residues. V shed 3 bases and J shed 5 bases, with 7 bases lying between them. The CDR3 is CASSDSLYGYTF. In DNA form, the CDR3 reads TGTGCCAGCAGTGACAGTCTTTATGGCTACACCTTC.

At least ten counts were recorded for this clonotype. The chain combines TRBV7-6 with TRBJ1-3; 7 bases match TRBD1. V lost 5 bases and J lost 0; bases outside the gene matches: 13. Germline V CDR1 and CDR2: SGHVS, FNYEAQ. The CDR3 length is 18 residues. The DNA for the CDR3 is TGTGCCAGCAGCGCACGCCCACAGGGGCGAGACTCTGGAAACACCATATATTTT. As protein: CASSARPQGRDSGNTIYF.

This chain joins TRBV14 and TRBJ2-3; 10 bases agree with TRBD2. Germline values: CDR1 SGHDN, CDR2 FVKESK. This CDR3 region has 17 residues. V shed 2 bases, J shed 0 bases, and the junction held 5 bases outside the gene matches. In DNA, the CDR3 is TGTGCCAGCAGCCAACCCCGGACTAGCGGTAGCACAGATACGCAGTATTTT. This sequence encodes CASSQPRTSGSTDTQYF.

V is TRBV9 and J is TRBJ2-7, with D hard to call. Germline CDR1 and CDR2: SGDLS and YYNGEE. The length of the CDR3 is 11 residues. V lost 1 base to trimming and J lost 6 bases, with 5 bases between them. For the CDR3, the DNA is TGTGCCAGCAGCGTAAACCCCGAGCAGTACTTC. Protein: CASSVNPEQYF.

This clonotype was detected a few times. V is TRBV29-1 and J is TRBJ1-2; no firm D call. Germline lookup yields CDR1 SQVTM and CDR2 ANQGSEA. CDR3 size: 11 residues. With 0 bases removed from V and 8 bases from J, the gap between germline ends came to 7 bases. The CDR3 reads CSVEDGGGYTF. The CDR3 nucleotides are TGCAGCGTTGAAGATGGAGGGGGCTACACCTTC.

This clonotype was seen only a few times. The rearrangement joins TRBV5-5 to TRBJ2-1, with TRBD2 matching over 9 bases. The CDR3 has 16 residues. V gave up 4 bases and J gave up 9 bases; unmatched junction bases: 14. CDR1 is SGHKS, CDR2 YYEKEE, per germline (reference sequence). DNA of the CDR3: TGTGCCAGCAGCGCTAGAGGCGGGGGGGCCTCCCTTGAGCAGTTCTTC. The encoded protein is CASSARGGGASLEQFF.

Many counts were recorded for this clonotype. This chain links TRBV6-1 with TRBJ2-7; 11 bases map to TRBD1. Germline loops: CDR1 MNHNS, CDR2 SASEGT. The CDR3 contains 13 residues. The V and J ends lost 8 bases and 5 bases, in that order; junction bases with no gene match: 5. In nucleotides, the CDR3 is TGTGCCAGCCGGGACAGGGGGGTCCACGAGCAGTACTTC. Translating it yields CASRDRGVHEQYF.

The chain links TRBV4-1 to TRBJ2-7; 9 positions match TRBD2. With V trimmed by 4 bases and J by 1 base, 5 bases remained unmatched. Per the germline V gene, CDR1 is MGHRA and CDR2 is YSYEKL. The CDR3 has 15 residues. In nucleotides, the CDR3 is TGCGCCAGCAGCCCTGAACTAGCGGGTTCCTACGAGCAGTACTTC. Protein: CASSPELAGSYEQYF.